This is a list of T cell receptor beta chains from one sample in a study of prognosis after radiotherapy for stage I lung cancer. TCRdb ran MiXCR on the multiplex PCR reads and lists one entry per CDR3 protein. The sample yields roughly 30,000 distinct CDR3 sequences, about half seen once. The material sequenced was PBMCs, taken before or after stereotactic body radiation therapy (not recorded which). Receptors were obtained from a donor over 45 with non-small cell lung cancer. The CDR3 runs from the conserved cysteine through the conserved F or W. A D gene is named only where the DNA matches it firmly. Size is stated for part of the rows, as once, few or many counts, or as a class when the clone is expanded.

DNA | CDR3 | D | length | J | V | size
TGTGCCAGCAGTATCACTAGCACATATACGCAGTATTTT | CASSITSTYTQYF | . | 13 | TRBJ2-3 | TRBV6-4 | .
TGCAGCGTAACCCCGGCGGCTAGCGGGGGGGAGACCCATTACTTC | CSVTPAASGGETHYF | TRBD2 | 15 | TRBJ2-5 | TRBV29-1 | .
TGCAGTTCTAGAAATCGTTTAGCAGGGACCGGGGAGCTGTTTTTT | CSSRNRLAGTGELFF | . | 15 | TRBJ2-2 | TRBV20-1 | .
TGCGCCAGCAGCTTGTCGGGGCAGGACTATGGCTACACCTTC | CASSLSGQDYGYTF | . | 14 | TRBJ1-2 | TRBV5-1 | medium-sized
TGTGCCAGCAGTGAGAGCTCCTATAATTCACCCCTCCACTTT | CASSESSYNSPLHF | . | 14 | TRBJ1-6 | TRBV2 | many
TGTGCCAGCAGTCCCAGTTTGAACACTGAAGCTTTCTTT | CASSPSLNTEAFF | . | 13 | TRBJ1-1 | TRBV7-8 | .
TGTGCCAGCAGTGGAACAGGTGGTGGAAACACCATATATTTT | CASSGTGGGNTIYF | . | 14 | TRBJ1-3 | TRBV6-1 | medium-sized
TGTGCCAGCAGCCGGGGGGGCGCCGTACAAGAGACCCAGTACTTC | CASSRGGAVQETQYF | TRBD2 | 15 | TRBJ2-5 | TRBV7-2 | many
TGTGCCAGCAGTAGAGGGATCCTAGGGAACACTGAAGCTTTCTTT | CASSRGILGNTEAFF | . | 15 | TRBJ1-1 | TRBV28 | many
TGTGCTAGTGGCCTGACAGGGGGCGTCTATGGCTACACCTTC | CASGLTGGVYGYTF | TRBD1 | 14 | TRBJ1-2 | TRBV12-5 | medium-sized
TGTGCCAGCACCCTCGAGGGGCGGTTCGGGACTGAAGCTTTCTTT | CASTLEGRFGTEAFF | . | 15 | TRBJ1-1 | TRBV6-1 | many
TGCGCCAGCAGCTTGGACAGGGCCAAAAACATTCAGTACTTC | CASSLDRAKNIQYF | . | 14 | TRBJ2-4 | TRBV5-1 | many
TGTGCCACCCGACAGGGGGCGCCCTACGAGCAGTACTTC | CATRQGAPYEQYF | TRBD1 | 13 | TRBJ2-7 | TRBV6-2/TRBV6-3 | medium-sized
TGCAGTGCTAGAGTTATAGGGGAGTCAAATCAGCAGTTCTTC | CSARVIGESNQQFF | . | 14 | TRBJ2-1 | TRBV20-1 | .
TGTGCCAGCAGGCGGACAGGGGGCATGGTGAACACCATATATTTT | CASRRTGGMVNTIYF | TRBD1 | 15 | TRBJ1-3 | TRBV28 | medium-sized
TGCAGCGTTTCCAGGCAGGGGGTTGAAAAACTGTTTTTT | CSVSRQGVEKLFF | TRBD1 | 13 | TRBJ1-4 | TRBV29-1 | many
TGTGCCTGGACCCTCACGGACAGACGGACAGATACGCAGTATTTT | CAWTLTDRRTDTQYF | . | 15 | TRBJ2-3 | TRBV30 | .
TGTGCCAGCAGCTCATACGGGACAGGGAGAGATAATTCACCCCTCCACTTT | CASSSYGTGRDNSPLHF | TRBD1 | 17 | TRBJ1-6 | TRBV7-9 | many
TGTGCCAGCAGTGAACTGAGTCGGGTCCTGCCCTACAATGAGCAGTTCTTC | CASSELSRVLPYNEQFF | . | 17 | TRBJ2-1 | TRBV6-1 | .
TGTGCCACCAGTGATTTGACAGGGGGCCCCAATGAGCAGTTCTTC | CATSDLTGGPNEQFF | TRBD1 | 15 | TRBJ2-1 | TRBV24-1 | many
TGCAGTGCAGAGAGTAGCGGCTACAATGAGCAGTTCTTC | CSAESSGYNEQFF | . | 13 | TRBJ2-1 | TRBV20-1 | .
TGTGCCACCAGTGATCCCACGGACTATGGCTACACCTTC | CATSDPTDYGYTF | . | 13 | TRBJ1-2 | TRBV24-1 | medium-sized
TGTGCCAGCAGTTTTAGAAGGGGGAATGAGCAGTTCTTC | CASSFRRGNEQFF | . | 13 | TRBJ2-1 | TRBV27 | .
TGTGCCAGCAGTTGCGGACAGAAGCTTTTGACCGGGGAGCTGTTTTTT | CASSCGQKLLTGELFF | . | 16 | TRBJ2-2 | TRBV27 | .
TGTGCCAGTAGTCCCTCCCTGGGTAGCGGGAGAGTGGCGTTCTACAATGAGCAGTTCTTC | CASSPSLGSGRVAFYNEQFF | TRBD2 | 20 | TRBJ2-1 | TRBV19 | many
TGTGCCAGCAGCTTATCGGGACAGGTGACCGGGGACAACGTCCCGACTTTC | CASSLSGQVTGDNVPTF | TRBD1 | 17 | TRBJ2-6 | TRBV7-3 | .
TGCAGTGCCCCCGGGACTTTCGGGAGGTGCTACACCTTC | CSAPGTFGRCYTF | . | 13 | TRBJ1-2 | TRBV20-1 | .
TGCAGTGCTGACTCCATTAGGGTCGGGACCTACAATGAGCAGTTCTTC | CSADSIRVGTYNEQFF | . | 16 | TRBJ2-1 | TRBV20-1 | .
TGTGCCAGCTCACCTTCGGGACAGGGATTCTACGAGCAGTACTTC | CASSPSGQGFYEQYF | TRBD1 | 15 | TRBJ2-7 | TRBV18 | many
TGCGCCAGCAGCCAAAATCCGGGACAGGGCGGTACAGATACGCAGTATTTT | CASSQNPGQGGTDTQYF | TRBD1 | 17 | TRBJ2-3 | TRBV5-1 | many
TGCAGTGCCCTCCTCCAGGGCTATGGCTACACCTTC | CSALLQGYGYTF | . | 12 | TRBJ1-2 | TRBV20-1 | many
TGTGCCAGCAGCCCCACAGCGGGAGGAGGCGGGGAGCTGTTTTTT | CASSPTAGGGGELFF | TRBD2 | 15 | TRBJ2-2 | TRBV7-3 | many